The source of this T cell receptor (beta chain) is a study of blood T cell repertoires in COVID-19. Study context: Some COVID-19 samples were acute and others convalescent; all came from the United States, Italy and Spain. From T cells, B-cell-depleted T cells, or PBMCs came the material, which was cDNA or gDNA.

From germline, CDR1 is SGHVS and CDR2 FQNEAQ. The CDR3 spans 14 residues. Deletions cut 5 bases from V and 3 bases from J, with 13 bases between. In the authors' methods: For nucleated cells, counts were estimated from reference gene primer amplification. The method was immunoSEQ multiplex PCR; TCRdb's version includes in-frame clones alone and lacks a portion of them. The V and J calls and clone size are taken from that table; D and trimming were inferred from the DNA. The repertoire has roughly 120,000 clones, around three quarters of them found once; the top ten carry less than 10%. This chain links TRBV7-8 with TRBJ1-2, with a tentative D call TRBD1 (6 bases). Sequences were obtained from peripheral blood. The source of this sequence is a woman aged 60-70 years with acute or convalescent COVID-19. This CDR3 reads CASSPGGGHYGYTF. In DNA, the CDR3 is TGTGCCAGCAGCCCGGGAGGGGGACACTATGGCTACACCTTC.